The T cell receptor beta chain under discussion was sequenced for a study of OX40 agonist ivuxolimab in advanced cancers. Clones were sequenced by immunoSEQ multiplex PCR, and TCRdb holds only the in-frame ones, with some missing. In the table there are about 87,000 clones, approximately 87% of which are singletons. This CDR3 contains 14 residues. V was clipped by 9 bases and J by 4 bases; unmatched bases: 9. Germline V gene sequence: CDR1 LNHDA, CDR2 SQIVND (reference sequence). The V gene is TRBV19, the J gene TRBJ1-1; 9 nucleotides match TRBD1. The sequence came from an adult with an advanced solid tumor such as melanoma, head and neck, liver or kidney cancer. Sequenced here: CD4+ or CD8+ T cells sorted from blood, sampled in a trial of the OX40 agonist ivuxolimab. Here the CDR3 reads CASNRGLDRTEAFF. The CDR3 nucleotides read TGTGCCAGCAACAGGGGGCTCGATCGCACTGAAGCTTTCTTT.